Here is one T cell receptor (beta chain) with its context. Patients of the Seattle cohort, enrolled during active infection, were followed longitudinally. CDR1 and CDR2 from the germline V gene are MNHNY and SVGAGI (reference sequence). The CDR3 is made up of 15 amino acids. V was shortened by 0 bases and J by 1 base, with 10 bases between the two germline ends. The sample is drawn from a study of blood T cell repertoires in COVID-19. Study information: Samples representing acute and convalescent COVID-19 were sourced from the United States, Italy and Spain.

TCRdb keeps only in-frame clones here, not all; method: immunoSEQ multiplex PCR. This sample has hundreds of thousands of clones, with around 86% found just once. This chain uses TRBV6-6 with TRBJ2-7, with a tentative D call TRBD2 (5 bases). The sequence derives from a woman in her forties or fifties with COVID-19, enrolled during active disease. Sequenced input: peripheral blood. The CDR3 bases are TGTGCCAGCAGTTACTCGAGCGGTGCTTCCTACGAGCAGTACTTC. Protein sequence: CASSYSSGASYEQYF.